What follows describes a single T cell receptor (beta chain). V shed 7 bases and J 8 bases; nucleotides not matched to a gene: 7. The V gene's germline CDR1 is DFQATT and CDR2 SNEGSKA (reference sequence). There are 12 residues in the CDR3. The patients chosen for sequencing had shown expansion of CD8+CD57+ cells (detected by flow cytometry). This entry is derived from a study of CD8+CD57+ T cells in acquired aplastic anemia. The wider study: 3 to 3.5 ug was the average amount of DNA from sorted CD4+ and CD8+ cells.

TCR beta VDJ and CDR3 profiling used genomic DNA as template. TCRdb redid the calling of the reads with MiXCR, one entry per CDR3 protein. The sample records about 120,000 distinct CDR3 sequences, 58% being singletons. This receptor was identified in a human donor with aplastic anemia. Source material: sorted CD4+, CD8+, or CD8+CD57+ T cells (not recorded which) from PBMCs. This chain connects TRBV20-1 to TRBJ2-3; TRBD1 matches 9 bases. CDR3 protein: CSVTGGEGTQYF. As DNA, the CDR3 is TGCAGTGTAACAGGGGGCGAAGGTACGCAGTATTTT.